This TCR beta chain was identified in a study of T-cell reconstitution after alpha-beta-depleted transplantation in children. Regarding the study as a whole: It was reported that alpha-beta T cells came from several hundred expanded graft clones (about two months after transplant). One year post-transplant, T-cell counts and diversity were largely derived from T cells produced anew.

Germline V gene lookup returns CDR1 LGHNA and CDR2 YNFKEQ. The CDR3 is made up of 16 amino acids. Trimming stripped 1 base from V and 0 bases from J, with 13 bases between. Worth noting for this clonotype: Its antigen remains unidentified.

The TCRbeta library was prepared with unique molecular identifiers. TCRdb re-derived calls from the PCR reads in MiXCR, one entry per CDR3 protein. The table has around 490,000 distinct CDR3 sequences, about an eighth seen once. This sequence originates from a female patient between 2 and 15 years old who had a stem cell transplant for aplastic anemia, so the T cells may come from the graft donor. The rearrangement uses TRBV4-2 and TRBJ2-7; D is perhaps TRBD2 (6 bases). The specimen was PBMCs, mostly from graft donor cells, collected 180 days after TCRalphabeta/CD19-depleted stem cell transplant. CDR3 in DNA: TGTGCCAGCAGCCAAGGGGGACTGTGGAGCTCCTACGAGCAGTACTTC. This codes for CASSQGGLWSSYEQYF.